This TCR beta chain was captured by sequencing in a study of blood T cells in healthy people across ages. Study findings and constraints: Among long-lived donors, naive CD4+ cells were more numerous and diversity higher than in aged donors. Possibly confounding the expanded clonotype changes was the fact that donor CMV status was unknown.

Note on this clonotype: The antigen remains undetermined.

PCR was performed a second time for about 6 to 11 cycles using a sample-barcoded 5' primer and a J-beta primer mix. The study obtained at least 3 million CDR3-containing paired-end reads from every sample. Via MiXCR, TCRdb re-called the 5' RACE reads, giving one row per CDR3 protein. The sample includes hundreds of thousands of distinct CDR3 sequences, around 54% of them seen just once. The CDR3 covers 14 residues. Germline CDR1 SNHLY, CDR2 FYNNEI. Trimming stripped 10 bases from V and 3 bases from J, with 19 bases between. The receptor comes from a man aged 55 to 69 in good health. Sequencing was performed on blood. V usage is TRBV2 and J usage is TRBJ2-7; the D gene is possibly TRBD1 (6 bases). CDR3 coding DNA: TGTGCCACCAGACTCGAGACAGGACTCTACGAGCAGTACTTC. Translating gives CATRLETGLYEQYF.